The 17 T cell receptor beta chains in this list originate from one sample, sequenced in a study of cytomegalovirus exposure and HLA in healthy donors. Primers: 60 Vbeta forward and 13 Jbeta reverse. Sequencing was performed with immunoSEQ multiplex PCR; in TCRdb, only in-frame clones are kept and a portion is missing. The table has under 200,000 clones, roughly four fifths seen once; the top ten hold about 10%. Material for sequencing was PBMCs. These receptors originate from a man aged 45-65 years in good health and CMV-seropositive.

The chain uses TRBV29-1 and TRBJ2-3; 8 bases fit TRBD2. The CDR3 loop spans 18 amino acids. Germline CDR1 and CDR2: SQVTM and ANQGSEA. V lost 0 bases, J lost 0 bases, and 11 bases stayed unmatched. The CDR3: CSVEDLDGRDPSTDTQYF. In DNA, the CDR3 is TGCAGCGTTGAAGATCTTGACGGGAGGGACCCTAGCACAGATACGCAGTATTTT.

This rearrangement joins TRBV27 to TRBJ2-7; D may be TRBD1 (6 bases). Germline V CDR1 and CDR2: MNHEY, SMNVEV (reference sequence). Trimming pared 5 bases from V and 1 base from J, leaving 12 bases between. The CDR3 loop spans 14 amino acids. The CDR3 DNA sequence: TGTGCCAGCAGTCCCCCGGACAGTTCCTACGAGCAGTACTTC. Amino acids: CASSPPDSSYEQYF.

This clone has only a few counts. The chain employs TRBV7-3 and TRBJ2-3; maybe TRBD1 (6 bases). The CDR3 runs 14 residues. V lost 1 base, J lost 1 base, and 6 bases lay in between. CDR1 and CDR2 (germline): SGHTA, FQGTGA. CDR3 region: CASSLNRGTDTQYF. The CDR3 region has the DNA TGTGCCAGCAGCTTAAACAGGGGCACAGATACGCAGTATTTT.

The chain combines TRBV6-5 with TRBJ2-3; D unresolved. The CDR3 totals 14 residues. Germline lookup yields CDR1 MNHEY and CDR2 SVGAGI. V was trimmed by 8 bases and J by 2 bases, leaving 14 bases between them. The CDR3 region has the DNA TGTGCCAGCTGTCTACAGCACGACACAGATACGCAGTATTTT. Translated, it gives CASCLQHDTDTQYF.

The genes are TRBV4-2 and TRBJ2-2; 11 nucleotides match TRBD1. With V trimmed by 5 bases and J by 4 bases, 6 bases remained unmatched. The length of the CDR3 is 16 residues. Germline CDR1 reads LGHNA; CDR2 reads YNFKEQ. The CDR3 DNA reads as TGTGCCAGCAGCTATGGGACAGGGGGGAGCACCGGGGAGCTGTTTTTT. Translating gives CASSYGTGGSTGELFF.

The chain uses TRBV5-1 and TRBJ1-1, with 9 bases matching TRBD1. V lost 3 bases to trimming and J lost 2 bases; unmatched junction nucleotides: 2. Germline V gene lookup returns CDR1 SGHRS and CDR2 YFSETQ. This CDR3 comprises 14 residues. CDR3 loop: CASSWTGANTEAFF. The CDR3 DNA follows: TGCGCCAGCAGCTGGACAGGGGCTAACACTGAAGCTTTCTTT.

The chain employs TRBV13 and TRBJ2-1; possibly TRBD2 for D (5 bases). The CDR3 is made up of 16 amino acids. Between the trimmed V and J ends, which lost 5 bases and 0 bases, there was a span of 14 bases. Germline values: CDR1 PRHDT, CDR2 FYEKMQ (reference sequence). The CDR3, as DNA: TGTGCCAGCAGCGCTTCGAGTGGGAGCTCCTACAATGAGCAGTTCTTC. Translation: CASSASSGSSYNEQFF.

The chain carries TRBV28 and TRBJ1-1, with D perhaps matching TRBD1 (5 bases). The CDR3 is 16 amino acids. Germline CDR1 and CDR2: MDHEN and SYDVKM. The V and J ends lost 5 bases and 3 bases respectively, with 19 bases between them. CDR3 residues: CASSPRFGSGDTEAFF. In DNA, the CDR3 is TGTGCCAGCAGTCCTAGATTCGGGTCGGGGGACACTGAAGCTTTCTTT.

This chain joins TRBV19 and TRBJ2-2; maybe TRBD2 (5 bases). Trimming cost V 0 bases and J 2 bases, with 10 bases left between them. From germline, CDR1 is LNHDA and CDR2 SQIVND (reference sequence). The CDR3 totals 16 residues. The CDR3 sequence is CASSIDRRINTGELFF. DNA of the CDR3: TGTGCCAGTAGTATAGATCGGAGGATTAACACCGGGGAGCTGTTTTTT.

The J gene is TRBJ1-1, the V gene TRBV2, with TRBD1 as a possible D gene (5 bases). The CDR3 loop spans 12 amino acids. Deletions cut 7 bases from V and 5 bases from J, with 11 bases between. Germline V gene lookup returns CDR1 SNHLY and CDR2 FYNNEI. CDR3 sequence: CASKGAETEAFF. The CDR3 nucleotides read TGTGCCAGCAAAGGGGCGGAAACTGAAGCTTTCTTT.

This chain's CDR3 is CASSPRVADTQYF. The CDR3 bases are TGTGCCAGCAGTCCCCGGGTAGCAGATACGCAGTATTTT. V and J are TRBV6-5 and TRBJ2-3; D is unresolved. CDR3 length: 13 amino acids. The germline V gene encodes CDR1 MNHEY and CDR2 SVGAGI. Between the trimmed V and J ends, which lost 5 bases and 4 bases, there was a span of 10 bases.

The rearrangement links TRBV6-6 to TRBJ2-2, with unresolved D. The CDR3 runs to 14 residues. V shed 6 bases and J shed 1 base, with 9 bases lying between them. CDR1 and CDR2 (germline): MNHNY, SVGAGI (reference sequence). The CDR3 loop is CASRLSGNTGELFF. The DNA for the CDR3 is TGTGCCAGCAGACTCTCGGGGAACACCGGGGAGCTGTTTTTT.

The rearrangement uses TRBV29-1 and TRBJ2-7, with TRBD2 matching 14 bases. Germline CDR1 SQVTM, CDR2 ANQGSEA. J lost 5 bases, V lost 6 bases, and 9 bases had no gene match. CDR3 length: 15 residues. CDR3 in amino acids: CSVTGTSGSLDEQYF. CDR3 in DNA: TGCAGCGTCACCGGGACTAGCGGGAGTCTCGACGAGCAGTACTTC.

The chain is built from TRBV7-2 and TRBJ2-3; no clear D gene. Germline V gene lookup returns CDR1 SGHTA and CDR2 FQGNSA. CDR3 length: 13 residues. V was cut by 7 bases and J by 2 bases, with 10 bases left in between. CDR3 region: CASTRVTTDTQYF. The CDR3 DNA follows: TGTGCCAGCACCCGGGTTACCACAGATACGCAGTATTTT. Looking up the rest from reference TRBV7-2 and TRBJ2-3 gives the full variable domain: GAGVSQSPSNKVTEKGKDVELRCDPISGHTALYWYRQSLGQGLEFLIYFQGNSAPDKSGLPSDRFSAERTGGSVSTLTIQRTQQEDSAVYLCASTRVTTDTQYFGPGTRLTVL.

The chain links TRBV21-1 to TRBJ1-5. TRBV21-1 is deemed a pseudogene. CDR3 length equals 15 residues. The CDR3 sequence: CASSISTREHQPQHF. The CDR3, as DNA: TGTGCCAGCAGCATTAGCACAAGGGAGCATCAGCCCCAGCATTTT.

This chain connects TRBV5-1 to TRBJ2-7; 11 bases agree with TRBD2. Trimming removed 4 bases from V and 5 bases from J; junction bases left unmatched: 11. The CDR3 consists of 16 residues. Germline CDR1 reads SGHRS; CDR2 reads YFSETQ. CDR3 protein: CASSRLAGLSWDEQYF. As DNA, the CDR3 is TGCGCCAGCAGCCGACTAGCGGGACTCTCCTGGGACGAGCAGTACTTC.

This clone was observed a single time. The chain uses TRBV6-6 and TRBJ2-7; 7 nucleotides match TRBD1. Germline trimming cut 4 bases from V and 12 bases from J; bases unmatched to any gene: 15. CDR3 size: 14 residues. Germline V gives CDR1 MNHNY, CDR2 SVGAGI (reference sequence). The CDR3 is CASSSGQLPIGWYF. CDR3 nucleotides: TGTGCCAGCAGTTCGGGACAGCTCCCGATAGGTTGGTACTTC.